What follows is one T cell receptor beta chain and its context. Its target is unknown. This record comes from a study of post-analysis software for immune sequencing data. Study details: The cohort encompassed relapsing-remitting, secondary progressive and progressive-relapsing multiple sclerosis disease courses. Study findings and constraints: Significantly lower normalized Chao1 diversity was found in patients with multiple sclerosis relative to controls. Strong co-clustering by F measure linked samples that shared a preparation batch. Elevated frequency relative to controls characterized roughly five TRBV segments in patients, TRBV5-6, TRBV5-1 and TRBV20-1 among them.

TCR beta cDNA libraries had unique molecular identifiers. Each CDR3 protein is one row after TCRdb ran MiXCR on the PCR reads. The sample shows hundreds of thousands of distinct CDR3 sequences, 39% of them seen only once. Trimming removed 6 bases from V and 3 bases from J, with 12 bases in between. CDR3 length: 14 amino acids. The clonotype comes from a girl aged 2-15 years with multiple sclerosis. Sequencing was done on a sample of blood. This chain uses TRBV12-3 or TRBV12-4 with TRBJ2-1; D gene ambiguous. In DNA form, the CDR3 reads TGTGCCAGCAGGAAGGCCGGCCACTACAATGAGCAGTTCTTC. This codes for CASRKAGHYNEQFF.